This is a list of T cell receptor beta chains from one sample in a study of T cells in Graves' hyperthyroidism and ophthalmopathy. TCRdb re-called the multiplex PCR reads through MiXCR, storing one row per CDR3 protein. The repertoire holds hundreds of thousands of distinct CDR3 sequences, with roughly an eighth as singletons. The sample consisted of blood. The source of these receptors is a man aged 50 to 59 with Graves' ophthalmopathy. Each CDR3 is given with its conserved first and last residue. Each record gives: CDR3 protein, CDR3 DNA, clone size, V gene, D gene, J gene. The D gene is left open where the match is weak. The size of a clone is reported for some rows only, either as once, few or many, or as a class for expanded clones.

CASRGNGVFSDLHF	TGCGCCAGCAGGGGGAACGGAGTTTTCAGCGATCTCCACTTT	.	TRBV5-1	.	TRBJ1-6
CSVETGSGRISYNEQFF	TGCAGCGTTGAGACGGGTAGCGGGAGGATCTCCTACAATGAGCAGTTCTTC	.	TRBV29-1	TRBD2	TRBJ2-1
CASSLVRGKGPQHF	TGTGCCAGCAGTTTAGTTCGGGGGAAAGGGCCCCAGCATTTT	many	TRBV12-3/TRBV12-4	.	TRBJ1-5
CASSSSTTDTQYF	TGCGCCAGCAGCTCCAGTACTACAGATACGCAGTATTTT	many	TRBV5-1	.	TRBJ2-3
CATSSGGGAYNEQFF	TGTGCCACCAGCAGCGGCGGGGGGGCCTACAATGAGCAGTTCTTC	many	TRBV15	TRBD2	TRBJ2-1
CASKASGYTDTQYF	TGTGCCAGTAAGGCTAGCGGTTACACAGATACGCAGTATTTT	many	TRBV19	TRBD2	TRBJ2-3
CSAKTGVSNQPQHF	TGCAGTGCTAAAACAGGGGTCAGCAATCAGCCCCAGCATTTT	.	TRBV20-1	TRBD1	TRBJ1-5
CASSPSGVEQYF	TGTGCCAGCTCACCATCCGGGGTCGAGCAGTACTTC	many	TRBV18	.	TRBJ2-7
CASSSSGLAQTSSYNEQFF	TGTGCCAGTAGTAGCTCGGGACTAGCGCAGACTAGCTCCTACAATGAGCAGTTCTTC	.	TRBV19	TRBD2	TRBJ2-1
CASSQRPLPGTGELFF	TGCGCCAGCAGCCAAAGACCACTGCCGGGAACCGGGGAGCTGTTTTTT	.	TRBV5-1	.	TRBJ2-2
CASSLRRDASYGYTF	TGTGCCAGCAGCCTGCGCCGGGACGCTAGCTATGGCTACACCTTC	.	TRBV3-1	.	TRBJ1-2
CASSVPSAKNEQFF	TGTGCCAGCAGCGTACCTAGCGCAAAAAATGAGCAGTTCTTC	.	TRBV9	.	TRBJ2-1
CASSSVGSSYNEQFF	TGTGCCAGCAGCTCCGTAGGGAGCTCCTACAATGAGCAGTTCTTC	.	TRBV7-2	.	TRBJ2-1
CASSLGLSTGELFF	TGTGCCAGCAGCTTAGGACTGAGCACCGGGGAGCTGTTTTTT	few	TRBV7-9	.	TRBJ2-2
CASSFARRLDLTQFF	TGTGCCAGCAGTTTTGCCCGGCGACTAGATTTGACTCAGTTCTTC	many	TRBV28	.	TRBJ2-1
CASSLERITNNEQFF	TGCGCCAGCAGCTTGGAGCGAATTACTAACAATGAGCAGTTCTTC	many	TRBV5-1	.	TRBJ2-1
CASRILGGQYNEQFF	TGTGCCAGCAGGATCCTAGGGGGTCAATACAATGAGCAGTTCTTC	many	TRBV12-3/TRBV12-4	.	TRBJ2-1
CSVMTVRGYNEQFF	TGCAGCGTTATGACAGTCAGGGGATACAATGAGCAGTTCTTC	few	TRBV29-1	.	TRBJ2-1
CASSLSIGSSYNEQFF	TGTGCCAGCAGTTTATCGATAGGGAGCTCCTACAATGAGCAGTTCTTC	many	TRBV27	.	TRBJ2-1
CAISFKEDTQYF	TGTGCCATCAGTTTCAAGGAAGATACGCAGTATTTT	many	TRBV10-3	.	TRBJ2-3
CASSGTGGHSPLHF	TGTGCCAGCAGTGGGACAGGGGGCCATTCACCCCTCCACTTT	many	TRBV2	TRBD1	TRBJ1-6
CASSPPSGRGEQYF	TGTGCCAGCAGTCCCCCGAGCGGGAGAGGCGAGCAGTACTTC	.	TRBV27	TRBD2	TRBJ2-7
CSVGRPGEKLFF	TGCAGCGTTGGACGGCCGGGGGAAAAACTGTTTTTT	few	TRBV29-1	.	TRBJ1-4
CASARTSGSIYTEQFF	TGTGCCAGCGCGCGGACTAGCGGGTCGATCTACACTGAGCAGTTCTTC	.	TRBV6-2/TRBV6-3	TRBD2	TRBJ2-1
CASSVGTSPVGNTIYF	TGTGCCAGCAGCGTCGGGACCTCTCCCGTTGGAAACACCATATATTTT	.	TRBV11-2	.	TRBJ1-3
CASTPQGADGYTF	TGTGCCAGCACCCCGCAGGGGGCAGATGGCTACACCTTC	few	TRBV3-1	TRBD1	TRBJ1-2
CASSGDFPDTQYF	TGTGCCAGCAGTGGGGACTTTCCGGATACGCAGTATTTT	many	TRBV2	.	TRBJ2-3
CASSLVIGETQYF	TGTGCCAGCAGCCTCGTTATTGGGGAGACCCAGTACTTC	many	TRBV11-2	.	TRBJ2-5
CASSSGGADTQYF	TGTGCCAGCAGTTCGGGGGGGGCCGATACGCAGTATTTT	many	TRBV28	TRBD2	TRBJ2-3
CASSFDRQNQPQHF	TGTGCCAGCAGTTTTGACAGACAAAATCAGCCCCAGCATTTT	once	TRBV28	.	TRBJ1-5
CASSSSPGFGYTF	TGTGCCAGCAGTTCCTCACCAGGGTTTGGCTACACCTTC	many	TRBV27	.	TRBJ1-2
CSVNRQGEAFF	TGCAGCGTTAATAGACAGGGGGAAGCTTTCTTT	.	TRBV29-1	TRBD1	TRBJ1-1
CASSLEGDSYNEQFF	TGTGCCAGCAGCTTAGAGGGTGACAGCTACAATGAGCAGTTCTTC	many	TRBV7-8	.	TRBJ2-1